The sequence of this T cell receptor (beta chain) was determined in a study of vaccination effects on CD4 cells after COVID-19 (dated by TCRdb to about 2022). Concerning the study at large: Each participant got two doses of an mRNA SARS-CoV-2 vaccine, either BNT162b2 or mRNA-1273. SARS-CoV-2 spike-specific CD4+ TCR repertoires were compared before and after mRNA vaccination in COVID-19 convalescent patients and in infection-naive vaccine recipients. Altogether, around 9 COVID-19 convalescent patients and a handful of SARS-CoV-2-naive healthy vaccine recipients made up the full study. The Oncomine TCR Beta short-read assay on an Illumina iSeq 100 was used to sequence cultures from other donors in the study.

In the ViraFEST assay, PBMC were stimulated with viral peptide pools, and TCR sequencing was then used to find antigen-specific CD4+ T cell clonotypes based on their expansion. After more than 9 days of culture, CD4+ T cells were isolated with the EasySep CD4+ T cell isolation kit. Negative nucleocapsid antibody results before and after vaccination confirmed that the healthy vaccine recipients had no prior SARS-CoV-2 infection. Each well held more than 1.5 million PBMC cultured in IMDM containing approximately 5% human AB serum, 8 to 10 IU/ml IL-2 and gentamicin, along with around 11 ug/ml peptides. On days 3 and 7, half of the culture medium was replaced with fresh IL-2-containing medium. Unless noted otherwise, every peptide stimulation condition was cultured in triplicate wells. Using Ficoll-Paque Plus gradient centrifugation, PBMC were separated from whole blood and then either used fresh or cryopreserved at -140C. The spike proteins of SARS-CoV-2 and of the common cold coronaviruses HCoV-NL63, HCoV-OC43 and HCoV-229E were spanned by overlapping peptide pools. Genomic DNA was extracted from cultured CD4+ T cells with the QIAamp micro DNA kit.

As regards this clone: Its antigen is currently not known. No quality values exist for individual bases; no much larger clone is one base distant.

Libraries came from the immunoSEQ multiplex PCR assay. TCR beta CDR3 sequencing was performed on DNA from the cultured, isolated CD4+ T cells. Processing in the source paper ran as follows. Non-productive TCR sequences were removed and reads were trimmed to the CDR3 region, keeping CDR3s of at least 7 amino acids. Antigen-specific clonotypes were identified with the MANAFEST web app by comparing expansion in peptide wells against reference cultures. To count as positive, a clone had to show expansion at FDR<0.05 compared with the reference and with all other wells, an odds ratio above 5, and a frequency above 0.1% in two replicate wells. Cross-reactive clonotypes were defined as significantly expanded in SARS-CoV-2 spike wells and in at least one common cold coronavirus spike condition. Using the stringdist R package, CDR3 similarity was measured by Levenshtein distance, and unrooted trees were constructed with ape in R 3.6.1. Drawn from immuneACCESS, this table holds only the in-frame rearrangements with V and J called that TCRdb kept. Clones are partly lost; checked studies trace under half to an unresolved V gene and leave the rest unexplained. V, J and clone size were drawn from that table, and D and trimming were deduced from the DNA. This sample has 35,000 to 45,000 clones in its table, and around 77% of those were observed once. The ten largest account for 10% to 11% of the sample.

Overall study outcomes, separate from this receptor: At late post-vaccination timepoints, both infection-induced and vaccine-induced clones showed marked clonal contraction, consistent with waning T cell responses. In healthy vaccine recipients, vaccine-induced clones were almost all SARS-CoV-2 mono-reactive, with only 1 of 255 being cross-reactive with common cold coronaviruses. The study was limited by a small number of convalescent patients, and early post-infection timepoints were lacking.

V drops 4 bases and J drops 5 bases, leaving 12 bases in between. The CDR1 and CDR2 encoded by the germline V gene are MNHEY and SVGAGI. Measured from the cysteine to the phenylalanine, the CDR3 is 14 residues long. Only the CDR3 region is kept as DNA, spanning 42 bases read in frame from base 1. Source: CD4+ T cells from PBMCs cultured with SARS-CoV-2 spike peptides, taken before COVID-19 vaccination. The meaning of the sample's cell subset or site label: SARS-CoV-2 spike overlapping peptide pool stimulation. The chain is encoded by TRBV6-5 joined to TRBJ1-5, with no confident D gene call. This TCR came from a human donor who received a COVID-19 vaccine. At the DNA level, the sequence is TGTGCCAGCAGTTCCAGGCCACGAGATCAGCCCCAGCATTTT. This is translated as CASSSRPRDQPQHF.